This TCR beta chain was identified during a study of tumor and adjacent non-tumor tissue in lung cancer. In the study overall: There were approximately twelve adenocarcinoma, a couple of squamous cell carcinoma and 1 small cell lung cancer cases. Stage I to III disease affected roughly ten men and roughly 5 women aged roughly 30 to 76.

Germline CDR1 reads KGHSH; CDR2 reads LQKENI. The CDR3 has 14 residues. The germline V and J ends were trimmed by 2 bases and 3 bases, with 11 bases remaining between them. This sample's RNA came from whole unsorted tissue. Turning to this clonotype: Its antigen is as yet unknown.

Findings and limits, study-wide: Normal lung showed higher cumulative top 100 clone frequency than tumor.

The library came from three nested PCR rounds adapted from ARM-PCR protocols. One entry per CDR3 protein results from TCRdb running MiXCR on the multiplex PCR reads. The sample shows 68,000 or so distinct CDR3 sequences, roughly 56% of them seen only once. The sample comprised lung tumor tissue. This TCR was recovered from a man aged 45-60 years with non-small cell lung cancer. The chain has TRBV18 and TRBJ2-7; D is perhaps TRBD1 (5 bases). CDR3 region: CASSPSTTDYEQYF. The CDR3 nucleotides read TGTGCCAGCTCACCATCCACGACAGACTACGAGCAGTACTTC. Using reference TRBV18 and TRBJ2-7 for the parts outside the CDR3, the full variable domain is NAGVMQNPRHLVRRRGQEARLRCSPMKGHSHVYWYRQLPEEGLKFMVYLQKENIIDESGMPKERFSAEFPKEGPSILRIQQVVRGDSAAYFCASSPSTTDYEQYFGPGTRLTVT.